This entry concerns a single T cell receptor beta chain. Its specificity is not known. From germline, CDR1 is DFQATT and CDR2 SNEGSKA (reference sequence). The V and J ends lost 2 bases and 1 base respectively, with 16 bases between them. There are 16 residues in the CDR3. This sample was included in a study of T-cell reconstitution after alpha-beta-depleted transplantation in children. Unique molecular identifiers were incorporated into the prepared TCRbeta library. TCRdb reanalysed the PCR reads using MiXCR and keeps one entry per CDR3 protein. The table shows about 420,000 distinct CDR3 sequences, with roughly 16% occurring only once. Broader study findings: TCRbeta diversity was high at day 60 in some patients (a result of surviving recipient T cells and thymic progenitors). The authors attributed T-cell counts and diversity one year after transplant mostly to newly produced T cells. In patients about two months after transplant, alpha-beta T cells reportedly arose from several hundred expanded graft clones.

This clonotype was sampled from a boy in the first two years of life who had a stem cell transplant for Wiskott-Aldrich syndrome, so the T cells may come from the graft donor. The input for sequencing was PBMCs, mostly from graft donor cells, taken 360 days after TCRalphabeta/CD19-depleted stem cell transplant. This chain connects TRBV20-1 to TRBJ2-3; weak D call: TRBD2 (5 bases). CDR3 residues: CSARSLRGLRTDTQYF. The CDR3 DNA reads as TGCAGTGCTAGATCCCTCCGCGGACTTCGCACAGATACGCAGTATTTT.